The 28 T cell receptor beta chains below all came from one sample that was sequenced in a study of CD8+CD57+ T cells in acquired aplastic anemia. Genomic DNA served as template for TCR beta VDJ and CDR3 profiling. One entry per CDR3 protein, called by TCRdb with MiXCR from the reads. The sample contains under 500,000 distinct CDR3 sequences, more than 25% of which appear only once. Sequencing involved patients with CD8+CD57+ cell expansion previously shown by flow cytometry. Sequences were obtained from sorted CD4+, CD8+, or CD8+CD57+ T cells (not recorded which) from PBMCs. These receptors were taken from a human donor with aplastic anemia.

The chain has TRBV7-9 and TRBJ1-3, with 12 bases fitting TRBD1. J lost 2 bases, V lost 5 bases, and 4 bases had no gene match. The CDR3 has 16 amino acids. Germline CDR1 is SEHNR and CDR2 is FQNEAQ (reference sequence). CDR3 nucleotides: TGTGCCAGCAGCGGGGACAGGGGGCGAGCTGGAAACACCATATATTTT. Translating it yields CASSGDRGRAGNTIYF. Full variable domain (rest looked up from reference TRBV7-9 and TRBJ1-3): DTGVSQNPRHKITKRGQNVTFRCDPISEHNRLYWYRQTLGQGPEFLTYFQNEAQLEKSRLLSDRFSAERPKGSFSTLEIQRTEQGDSAMYLCASSGDRGRAGNTIYFGEGSWLTVV.

This sequence joins TRBV12-3 or TRBV12-4 and TRBJ2-1, with 10 nucleotides matching TRBD1. V lost 4 bases, J lost 3 bases, and 12 bases stayed unmatched. The CDR3 runs 18 residues. CDR3: CASSSGQGIRRSYNEQFF. The CDR3 region has the DNA TGTGCCAGCAGTTCGGGACAGGGGATCCGTAGGAGCTACAATGAGCAGTTCTTC.

The chain joins TRBV5-1 to TRBJ2-1; 12 bases agree with TRBD2. V was pared by 4 bases and J by 8 bases, with 10 bases of the junction left unmatched. This CDR3 contains 16 residues. The germline V gene has CDR1 SGHRS and CDR2 YFSETQ. The DNA of the CDR3 is TGCGCCAGCAGCGAGAGGACTAGCGGGATTAAGGATGAGCAGTTCTTC. Amino acids: CASSERTSGIKDEQFF.

This clonotype was seen only a few times. The chain carries TRBV10-3 and TRBJ1-5; 9 nucleotides line up with TRBD1. V shed 2 bases, J shed 4 bases, and the junction held 3 bases outside the gene matches. The germline V gene encodes CDR1 ENHRY and CDR2 SYGVKD. The CDR3 covers 15 residues. Here the CDR3 DNA reads TGTGCCATCAGTGAGACAGGGGGCGCGAATCAGCCCCAGCATTTT. This encodes CAISETGGANQPQHF.

This chain links TRBV2 with TRBJ1-4; D is possibly TRBD1 (5 bases). This CDR3 spans 12 amino acids. V gave up 7 bases and J gave up 8 bases, with 11 bases separating them. CDR1 is SNHLY, CDR2 FYNNEI, per germline. CDR3 amino acids: CASNRRPEKLFF. The CDR3 DNA sequence: TGTGCCAGCAACAGGAGGCCCGAAAAACTGTTTTTT.

This clonotype was observed at least ten times. This chain links TRBV2 with TRBJ2-3, with 10 bases lining up with TRBD2. The CDR3 has 15 residues. The germline V gene has CDR1 SNHLY and CDR2 FYNNEI. The trim removed 1 base at V and 4 bases at J, leaving 2 bases unmatched. In DNA form, the CDR3 reads TGTGCCAGCAGTGAAGGTAGCGGGAGGTCAGATACGCAGTATTTT. It is translated as CASSEGSGRSDTQYF.

This clonotype has at least ten counts. The chain couples TRBV20-1 to TRBJ1-2; the match to TRBD1 covers 12 bases. The CDR3 is made up of 16 amino acids. V dropped 4 bases and J dropped 4; count of bases not matched to a gene: 10. Germline V gene lookup returns CDR1 DFQATT and CDR2 SNEGSKA (reference sequence). CDR3 amino acids: CSANRDRGREGYGYTF. CDR3 DNA: TGCAGTGCTAACCGGGACAGGGGGCGCGAGGGCTATGGCTACACCTTC.

This clonotype was counted only a few times. The rearrangement joins TRBV10-3 to TRBJ2-7, with D perhaps TRBD1 (6 bases). The V gene's germline CDR1 is ENHRY and CDR2 SYGVKD. V lost 10 bases and J lost 0, with 28 bases in between. This CDR3 is built from 18 residues. The CDR3 sequence: CASSVPPKGQKGSYEQYF. As DNA, the CDR3 is TGTGCCAGCAGCGTCCCCCCTAAAGGACAGAAGGGCTCCTACGAGCAGTACTTC.

This clonotype occurred many times. The gene calls are TRBV2 and TRBJ1-5; 7 bases agree with TRBD1. From germline, CDR1 is SNHLY and CDR2 FYNNEI. The CDR3 totals 14 residues. The trim removed 2 bases at V and 2 bases at J, leaving 0 bases unmatched. Written as DNA, the CDR3 is TGTGCCAGCAGTGAACAGGGGGGCAATCAGCCCCAGCATTTT. Amino acids: CASSEQGGNQPQHF.

The gene calls are TRBV30 and TRBJ1-6, with D tentatively TRBD1 (5 bases). The CDR3 sequence is 15 residues long. The V gene lost 0 bases and the J gene lost 7 bases, with 13 bases spanning the gap. Germline CDR1 and CDR2: GTSNPN and SVGIG (reference sequence). As DNA, the CDR3 is TGTGCCTGGAGTGTACGCGCCTGGGGCAATTCACCCCTCCACTTT. Amino acid sequence: CAWSVRAWGNSPLHF.

The chain links TRBV10-3 to TRBJ1-1; D is perhaps TRBD1 (6 bases). Germline CDR1 is ENHRY and CDR2 is SYGVKD. The CDR3 runs to 17 residues. Trimming removed 2 bases at V and 5 bases at J, with 21 bases between. The DNA for the CDR3 is TGTGCCATCAGTGAGGTAATTAGGGGAAACAGGGAAACTGAAGCTTTCTTT. This sequence encodes CAISEVIRGNRETEAFF.

This clonotype was counted between two and nine times. V is TRBV5-1 and J is TRBJ1-1, with D perhaps matching TRBD1 (5 bases). Germline values: CDR1 SGHRS, CDR2 YFSETQ. The germline V and J ends were trimmed by 4 bases and 2 bases, with 18 bases remaining between them. The CDR3 has 16 residues. This CDR3 reads CASSRFILGGNTEAFF. The CDR3 nucleotides read TGCGCCAGCAGCAGGTTCATCCTGGGGGGAAACACTGAAGCTTTCTTT. Together with reference TRBV5-1 and TRBJ1-1, the CDR3 gives the full variable domain: KAGVTQTPRYLIKTRGQQVTLSCSPISGHRSVSWYQQTPGQGLQFLFEYFSETQRNKGNFPGRFSGRQFSNSRSEMNVSTLELGDSALYLCASSRFILGGNTEAFFGQGTRLTVV.

V is TRBV2 and J is TRBJ1-5; 8 nucleotides align to TRBD1. Germline loops: CDR1 SNHLY, CDR2 FYNNEI. The trim removed 4 bases at V and 6 bases at J, leaving 5 bases unmatched. This CDR3 has 14 amino acids. The CDR3 nucleotides are TGTGCCAGCAGTGCTGCAGGGGGCCGTCAGCCCCAGCATTTT. Its protein is CASSAAGGRQPQHF.

Regarding this clonotype: Mismatch with germline at one junction end may stem from a read error. The rearrangement links TRBV11-2 to TRBJ2-2, with D possibly matching TRBD1 (6 bases). The germline gives CDR1 SGHAT, CDR2 FQNNGV. The CDR3 is 16 residues long. The CDR3 DNA sequence: TGTGCCAGCAGCTTAGGTCCAGGCTGGGACACCGGGGAGCTGTTCTTT. Its protein is CASSLGPGWDTGELFF.

This clonotype was seen many times. The chain uses TRBV20-1 and TRBJ1-6; 7 nucleotides align to TRBD1. Losses at the gene ends were 5 bases for V and 0 bases for J; bases not matched to a gene: 4. Per germline, CDR1 DFQATT and CDR2 SNEGSKA (reference sequence). The CDR3 covers 15 residues. The CDR3, as DNA: TGCAGTGCTGACAGGGTGAGCTCCTATAATTCACCCCTCCACTTT. It yields the protein CSADRVSSYNSPLHF.

V usage is TRBV7-3 and J usage is TRBJ2-1, with TRBD2 as a possible D gene (6 bases). CDR3 length equals 13 residues. Trimming removed 1 base at V and 9 bases at J, with 10 bases between. Per the germline V gene, CDR1 is SGHTA and CDR2 is FQGTGA. In DNA, the CDR3 is TGTGCCAGCAGCTTAAACCCCGGGGGTGAGCAGTTCTTC. Its protein product is CASSLNPGGEQFF.

This clonotype came up a few times. A read error may explain this, as a much larger clone is one base away. The rearrangement uses TRBV20-1 and TRBJ1-4, with D maybe TRBD1 (5 bases). Germline V gene data show CDR1 as DFQATT and CDR2 as SNEGSKA (reference sequence). Trimming stripped 3 bases from V and 3 bases from J, with 14 bases between. The CDR3 has 15 amino acids. The CDR3: CSARGRAVANEKLFF. CDR3 nucleotides: TGCAGTGCTAGGGGGCGGGCAGTAGCTAATGAAAAACTGTTTTTT.

The V call is TRBV20-1, the J call TRBJ2-1, with 13 positions matching TRBD2. Germline V gene sequence: CDR1 DFQATT, CDR2 SNEGSKA (reference sequence). CDR3 length: 16 residues. The J segment lost 8 bases and the V segment lost 1 base, leaving 8 bases of the junction unmatched. The chain's CDR3 is CSARGWTSGSLDEQFF. CDR3 coding DNA: TGCAGTGCTAGAGGATGGACTAGCGGGAGTCTCGATGAGCAGTTCTTC.

This clonotype was recorded many times. The V call is TRBV11-2, the J call TRBJ1-6; D call uncertain. CDR1 and CDR2 (germline): SGHAT, FQNNGV. V lost 0 bases, J lost 7 bases, and 13 bases lay in between. This CDR3 has 16 residues. In DNA, the CDR3 is TGTGCCAGCAGCTTAGATCGGGTGATGGGGAATTCACCCCTCCACTTT. It codes for CASSLDRVMGNSPLHF. The full variable domain, its missing parts supplied by reference TRBV11-2 and TRBJ1-6, is EAGVAQSPRYKIIEKRQSVAFWCNPISGHATLYWYQQILGQGPKLLIQFQNNGVVDDSQLPKDRFSAERLKGVDSTLKIQPAKLEDSAVYLCASSLDRVMGNSPLHFGNGTRLTVT.

The chain carries TRBV30 and TRBJ1-6; a weak D match, TRBD1 (5 bases). Germline CDR1 is GTSNPN and CDR2 is SVGIG (reference sequence). The CDR3 sequence is 14 residues long. Trimming pared 4 bases from V and 7 bases from J, leaving 14 bases between. As DNA, the CDR3 is TGTGCCTGGATCCAGGGACTAAAGAATTCACCCCTCCACTTT. Translation gives CAWIQGLKNSPLHF.

This chain uses TRBV5-6 with TRBJ2-7, with D hard to call. The germline CDR1 and CDR2 sequences are SGHDT and YYEEEE. Trimming took 1 base from V and 2 from J, leaving 13 bases between them. This CDR3 contains 15 residues. As DNA, the CDR3 is TGTGCCAGCAGCTTGTACGACCGCCTTCCCTACGAGCAGTACTTC. It yields the protein CASSLYDRLPYEQYF.

This clonotype was detected only a few times. This chain connects TRBV6-1 to TRBJ1-3; D might be TRBD1 (5 bases). Between the trimmed V and J ends, which lost 6 bases and 0 bases, there was a span of 12 bases. In germline, CDR1 is MNHNS, CDR2 SASEGT. The CDR3 has 15 amino acids. DNA for the CDR3: TGTGCCAGCAGCCGGGACTGGTCCTCTGGAAACACCATATATTTT. It specifies CASSRDWSSGNTIYF.

This clonotype was detected only a few times. The V gene is TRBV14, the J gene TRBJ2-5; 14 bases are a match to TRBD2. This CDR3 has 16 residues. Germline CDR1 SGHDN, CDR2 FVKESK. Trimming took 5 bases from V and 4 from J; bases not matched to a gene: 6. CDR3 nucleotides: TGTGCCAGCAGCGTGGGGACTAGCGGGGGCAGAGAGACCCAGTACTTC. Translated, it gives CASSVGTSGGRETQYF.

At least ten counts were recorded for this clonotype. V gene TRBV7-9 combines with J gene TRBJ2-7; D remains unclear. Trimming left V 8 bases short and J 0 bases short, with 5 bases between. The CDR3 loop spans 11 amino acids. CDR1 SEHNR and CDR2 FQNEAQ come from the germline V gene (reference sequence). DNA of the CDR3: TGTGCCAGCCAGCGCTCCTACGAGCAGTACTTC. It specifies CASQRSYEQYF.

The sample holds many counts of this clonotype. CDR3 sequence reads: CSVDSRTRGPRDTEAFF. CDR3 bases: TGCAGCGTTGATTCGAGGACGCGGGGCCCAAGGGACACTGAAGCTTTCTTT. The chain recombines TRBV29-1 with TRBJ1-1; TRBD1 is a possible D gene (5 bases). V was clipped by 3 bases and J by 3 bases, with 23 bases between them. Germline assignment: CDR1 SQVTM and CDR2 ANQGSEA. The CDR3 has 17 residues.

This clonotype was detected ten times or more. A much larger clone differs by one base, so this may be a read error. The gene calls are TRBV5-6 and TRBJ2-6; TRBD1 matches at 7 bases. Trimming removed 7 bases from V and 2 bases from J; junction bases left unmatched: 3. Germline CDR1 SGHDT, CDR2 YYEEEE. The length of the CDR3 is 14 residues. This CDR3 is CASRDRAGANVLTF. DNA of the CDR3: TGTGCCAGCCGTGACAGGGCTGGGGCCAACGTCCTGACTTTC.

The chain recombines TRBV7-9 with TRBJ1-1; D may be TRBD1 (5 bases). CDR3 size: 14 residues. Germline values: CDR1 SEHNR, CDR2 FQNEAQ (reference sequence). V was pared by 5 bases and J by 6 bases, with 16 bases between. The CDR3 DNA follows: TGTGCCAGCAGCCCCCGGGACGGGGTTGCTGAAGCTTTCTTT. Encoded protein: CASSPRDGVAEAFF.

In this sample, this clonotype turned up a few times. The chain joins TRBV15 to TRBJ2-1, with 9 bases lining up with TRBD1. The V gene end was trimmed by 1 base and the J gene end by 8 bases; junction bases not matched to a gene: 3. This CDR3 region has 14 residues. CDR1 and CDR2 (germline): LNHNV, YYDKDF (reference sequence). In DNA form, the CDR3 reads TGTGCCACCAGCAGAGGGGACAGGGTCCATGAGCAGTTCTTC. Its translation: CATSRGDRVHEQFF.